This T cell receptor beta chain appears in the sequencing data of a study of blood T cell repertoires in COVID-19. Background on the study: Samples taken during acute and convalescent COVID-19 were collected in the United States, Italy and Spain. T cells, B-cell-depleted T cells, or PBMCs supplied cDNA or gDNA.

Original processing notes: The assay estimated nucleated cells by amplifying reference gene primers. Assay: immunoSEQ multiplex PCR; the TCRdb copy retains only in-frame clones and omits some. V, J and clone size are taken as reported in that table, and D and trimming were inferred from the DNA itself. The sample comprises more than 200,000 clones, 80% to 90% of which are singletons, and roughly 8.2% rests with the top ten. This clone was observed a few times. The V and J ends lost 3 bases and 3 bases respectively, with 7 bases between them. The CDR3 covers 13 residues. In germline, CDR1 is SGHRS, CDR2 YFSETQ.

The chain recombines TRBV5-1 with TRBJ1-5; unclear D gene. The sample taken for sequencing was peripheral blood. This sequence was found in a woman between 45 and 60 years old with acute or convalescent COVID-19. The chain's CDR3 is CASSSDNNQPQHF. In DNA form, the CDR3 reads TGCGCCAGCAGCTCAGACAACAATCAGCCCCAGCATTTT.